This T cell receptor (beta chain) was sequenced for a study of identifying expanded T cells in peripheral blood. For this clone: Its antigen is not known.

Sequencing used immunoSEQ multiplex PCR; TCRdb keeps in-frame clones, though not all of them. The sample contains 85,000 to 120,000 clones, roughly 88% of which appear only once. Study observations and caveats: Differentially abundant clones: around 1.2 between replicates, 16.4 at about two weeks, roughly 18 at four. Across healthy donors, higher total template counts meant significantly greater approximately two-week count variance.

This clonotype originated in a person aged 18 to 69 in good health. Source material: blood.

This CDR3 is CSVGSTGVTEAFF. The CDR3 DNA reads TGCAGCGTAGGGTCGACAGGGGTTACTGAAGCTTTCTTT. The chain carries TRBV29-1 and TRBJ1-1, with 8 bases aligning to TRBD1. CDR1 is SQVTM, CDR2 ANQGSEA, per germline. Unmatched junction bases numbered 8, after V lost 6 bases and J lost 5 bases. This CDR3 contains 13 residues.